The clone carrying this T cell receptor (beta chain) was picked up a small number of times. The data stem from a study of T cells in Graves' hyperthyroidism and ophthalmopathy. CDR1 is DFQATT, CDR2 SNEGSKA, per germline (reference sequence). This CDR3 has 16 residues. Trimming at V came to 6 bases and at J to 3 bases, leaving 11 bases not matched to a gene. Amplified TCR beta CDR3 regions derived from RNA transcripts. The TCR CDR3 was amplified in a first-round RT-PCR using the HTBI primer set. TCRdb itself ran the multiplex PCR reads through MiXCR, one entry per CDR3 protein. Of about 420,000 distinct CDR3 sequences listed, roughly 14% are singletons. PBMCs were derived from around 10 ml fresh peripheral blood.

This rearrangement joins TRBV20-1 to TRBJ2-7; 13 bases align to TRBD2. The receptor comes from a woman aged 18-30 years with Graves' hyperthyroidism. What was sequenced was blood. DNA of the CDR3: TGCAGTGCGAGGACTAGCGGGAGTGTGGGGGTCTACGAGCAGTACTTC. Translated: CSARTSGSVGVYEQYF.